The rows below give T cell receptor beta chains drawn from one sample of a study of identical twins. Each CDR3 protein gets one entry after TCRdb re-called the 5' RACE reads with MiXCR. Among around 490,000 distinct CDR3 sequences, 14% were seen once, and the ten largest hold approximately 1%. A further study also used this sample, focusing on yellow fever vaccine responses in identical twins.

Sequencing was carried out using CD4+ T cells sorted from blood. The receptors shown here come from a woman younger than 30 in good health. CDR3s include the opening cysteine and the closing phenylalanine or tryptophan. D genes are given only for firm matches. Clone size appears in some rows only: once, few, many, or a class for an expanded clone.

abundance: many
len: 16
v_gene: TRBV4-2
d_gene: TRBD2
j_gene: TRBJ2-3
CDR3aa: CASSRLSSGSADTQYF
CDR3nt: TGTGCCAGCAGCCGGTTGTCTAGCGGGAGCGCAGATACGCAGTATTTT

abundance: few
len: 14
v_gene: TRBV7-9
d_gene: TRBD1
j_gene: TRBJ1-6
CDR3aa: CASSPQGDNSPLHF
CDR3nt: TGTGCCAGCAGCCCACAGGGGGATAATTCACCCCTCCACTTT

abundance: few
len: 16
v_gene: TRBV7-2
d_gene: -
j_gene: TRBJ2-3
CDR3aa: CASSLPPGIDTDTQYF
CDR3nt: TGTGCCAGCAGCTTGCCCCCGGGGATCGACACAGATACGCAGTATTTT

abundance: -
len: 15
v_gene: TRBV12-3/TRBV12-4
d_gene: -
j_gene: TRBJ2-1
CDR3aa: CASSLQGGGYNEQFF
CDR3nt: TGTGCCAGCAGTTTACAGGGGGGCGGCTACAATGAGCAGTTCTTC

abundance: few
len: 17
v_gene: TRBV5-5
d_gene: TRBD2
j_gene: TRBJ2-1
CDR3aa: CASSPLTSGGKYNEQFF
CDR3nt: TGTGCCAGCAGCCCACTGACTAGCGGGGGTAAATACAATGAGCAGTTCTTC

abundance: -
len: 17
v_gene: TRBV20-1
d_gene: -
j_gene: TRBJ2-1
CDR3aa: CCARDWGFGTLYNEQFF
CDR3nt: TGCTGTGCTAGAGATTGGGGGTTCGGGACTCTTTACAATGAGCAGTTCTTC

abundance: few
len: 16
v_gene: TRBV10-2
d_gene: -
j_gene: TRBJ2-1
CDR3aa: CASGNRGGGSYNEQFF
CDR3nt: TGCGCCAGCGGGAACCGAGGGGGTGGATCCTACAATGAGCAGTTCTTC

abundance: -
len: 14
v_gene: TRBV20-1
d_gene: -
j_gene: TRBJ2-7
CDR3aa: CSARDPAGPGEQYF
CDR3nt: TGCAGTGCTAGAGATCCCGCCGGGCCCGGCGAGCAGTACTTC

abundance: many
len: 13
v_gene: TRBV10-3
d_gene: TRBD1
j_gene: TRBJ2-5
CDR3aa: CAISSGGAETQYF
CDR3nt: TGTGCCATAAGCTCAGGGGGCGCGGAAACCCAGTACTTC

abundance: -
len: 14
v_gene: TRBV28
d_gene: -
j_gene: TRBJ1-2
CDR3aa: CASRWGLGQQGYTF
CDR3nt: TGTGCCAGCAGATGGGGCTTGGGTCAGCAAGGCTACACCTTC

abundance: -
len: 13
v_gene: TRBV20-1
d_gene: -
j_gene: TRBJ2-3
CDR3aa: CSTARTRTDTQYF
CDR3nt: TGCAGCACAGCCAGGACTCGCACAGATACGCAGTATTTT

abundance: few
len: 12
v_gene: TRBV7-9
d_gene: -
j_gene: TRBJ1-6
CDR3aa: CASSASEASLHF
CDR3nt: TGTGCCAGCAGCGCCAGCGAGGCGTCCCTCCACTTT

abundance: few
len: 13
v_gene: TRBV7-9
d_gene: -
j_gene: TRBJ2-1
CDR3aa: CASSLSRGNEQFF
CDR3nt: TGTGCCAGCAGCTTATCAAGAGGAAATGAGCAGTTCTTC